This T cell receptor beta chain was sequenced for a study of cytomegalovirus exposure and HLA in healthy donors. This PCR relied on a set of 60 Vbeta primers and 13 Jbeta primers. Data came from immunoSEQ multiplex PCR; TCRdb stores just in-frame clones and leaves some out. The sample lists 35,000 to 45,000 clones, less than 85% seen once, with over 9.5% in the top ten. Germline CDR1 reads MNHEY; CDR2 reads SMNVEV (reference sequence). V lost 6 bases, J lost 10 bases, and 16 bases stayed unmatched. The CDR3 is 16 residues long. This TCR derives from a woman aged 18-29 years in good health and CMV-seropositive. Sequences were obtained from PBMCs. The V gene is TRBV27, the J gene TRBJ1-1; 11 nucleotides line up with TRBD1. CDR3 DNA: TGTGCCAGCAGAAGCTCTGGACAGGGGGCGGGTTTGGGAGCTTTCTTT. Translating gives CASRSSGQGAGLGAFF.